The 25 T cell receptor beta chains listed next were all sequenced from one sample in a study of blood T cell repertoires in COVID-19. Assay used: immunoSEQ multiplex PCR; TCRdb lists only in-frame clones, some missing. The sample shows 150,000 to 200,000 clones, roughly 85% of them seen only once. Material: peripheral blood. These TCRs come from a human donor with acute or convalescent COVID-19. The donor label of this sample is uncertain.

The rearrangement links TRBV20-1 to TRBJ1-2; a possible D gene is TRBD1 (6 bases). Germline CDR1 reads DFQATT; CDR2 reads SNEGSKA (reference sequence). The CDR3 is made up of 10 amino acids. V shed 8 bases and J shed 8 bases, with 12 bases lying between them. DNA for the CDR3: TGCAGTACAGGGTCTGGCGGCTACACCTTC. Residues: CSTGSGGYTF.

The chain carries TRBV6-5 and TRBJ1-2, with a possible D match to TRBD1 (5 bases). There are 15 residues in the CDR3. V was shortened by 1 base and J by 0 bases, with 9 bases between the two germline ends. CDR1 and CDR2 (germline): MNHEY, SVGAGI. CDR3 sequence reads: CASSYLGATNYGYTF. In DNA form, the CDR3 reads TGTGCCAGCAGTTACTTAGGGGCCACTAACTATGGCTACACCTTC.

The J gene is TRBJ2-3, the V gene TRBV28, with D possibly being TRBD1 (6 bases). The CDR3 consists of 14 residues. V was cut by 6 bases and J by 1 base, with 11 bases left in between. Germline loops: CDR1 MDHEN, CDR2 SYDVKM. CDR3 coding DNA: TGTGCCAGCAGCACCCGACAGGGCACAGATACGCAGTATTTT. Translation gives CASSTRQGTDTQYF.

This clone was observed a few times. The germline gene is not matched at one end of the junction; a read error may be the cause. The gene calls are TRBV7-3 and TRBJ1-3; no clear D. Germline CDR1 is SGHTA and CDR2 is FQGTGA. This CDR3 has 15 residues. CDR3 bases: TGTGCCAGCACCTTAAGGGCGATCTCTGGAAACACCATATATTTT. Translating gives CASTLRAISGNTIYF. The whole variable domain, filled in from reference TRBV7-3 and TRBJ1-3, reads GAGVSQTPSNKVTEKGKYVELRCDPISGHTALYWYRQSLGQGPEFLIYFQGTGAADDSGLPNDRFFAVRPEGSVSTLKIQRTERGDSAVYLCASTLRAISGNTIYFGEGSWLTVV.

V usage is TRBV7-3 and J usage is TRBJ2-7; 8 nucleotides agree with TRBD1. The CDR3 sequence is 14 residues long. With 5 bases clipped from V and 7 bases from J, the junction kept 10 bases outside the gene matches. Germline-derived CDR1 and CDR2 are SGHTA and FQGTGA. CDR3 in DNA: TGTGCCAGCAGCCCCGCAGGGGGCCGGGGGGAGCAGTACTTC. As protein: CASSPAGGRGEQYF.

The rearrangement links TRBV7-6 to TRBJ1-4, with D possibly TRBD1 on 6 matching bases. The length of the CDR3 is 15 residues. Trimming removed 2 bases at V and 4 bases at J, with 11 bases between. Germline loops: CDR1 SGHVS, CDR2 FNYEAQ. The CDR3 sequence is CASSLRGSVNEKLFF. DNA for the CDR3: TGTGCCAGCAGCTTAAGGGGGAGCGTTAATGAAAAACTGTTTTTT.

The sample holds one count of this clone. This chain uses TRBV6-2 or TRBV6-3 with TRBJ2-5, with a tentative D call TRBD2 (5 bases). V was shortened by 0 bases and J by 5 bases, with 19 bases between the two germline ends. This CDR3 region has 17 residues. Germline V lookup: CDR1 MNHEY, CDR2 SVGEGT. The CDR3 is CASSYSGSARRTETQYF. DNA for the CDR3: TGTGCCAGCAGTTACTCTGGTAGCGCCCGCCGAACGGAGACCCAGTACTTC.

This chain links TRBV19 with TRBJ1-1; tentative D call: TRBD1 (6 bases). The ends were cut back, 5 bases at V and 1 base at J, with 8 bases in the middle. The CDR3 contains 13 residues. Germline values: CDR1 LNHDA, CDR2 SQIVND (reference sequence). The CDR3 nucleotides read TGTGCCAGTAGTCAACAGGGGAACACTGAAGCTTTCTTT. Amino acids: CASSQQGNTEAFF. Complete variable domain (other parts from reference TRBV19 and TRBJ1-1): DGGITQSPKYLFRKEGQNVTLSCEQNLNHDAMYWYRQDPGQGLRLIYYSQIVNDFQKGDIAEGYSVSREKKESFPLTVTSAQKNPTAFYLCASSQQGNTEAFFGQGTRLTVV.

The chain couples TRBV19 to TRBJ2-7; 7 nucleotides agree with TRBD1. This CDR3 comprises 14 residues. Germline CDR1 is LNHDA and CDR2 is SQIVND (reference sequence). Losses at the gene ends were 1 base for V and 2 bases for J; bases not matched to a gene: 2. The CDR3 protein is CASSIGQGTYEQYF. The CDR3 DNA is TGTGCCAGTAGTATAGGACAGGGAACCTACGAGCAGTACTTC.

This chain joins TRBV7-7 and TRBJ2-3; unclear D gene. The V gene's germline CDR1 is SSHAT and CDR2 FNYEAQ (reference sequence). The CDR3 extends over 13 amino acids. Trimming shortened V by 4 bases and J by 2 bases, and 7 bases separated the two germline ends. The CDR3 nucleotides read TGTGCCAGCAGCTCCAGAAACACAGATACGCAGTATTTT. Protein sequence: CASSSRNTDTQYF.

The V and J genes are TRBV28 and TRBJ1-2; 9 nucleotides match TRBD1. V shed 6 bases and J 5 bases; nucleotides not matched to a gene: 7. The CDR3 consists of 14 residues. Germline CDR1 reads MDHEN; CDR2 reads SYDVKM. In nucleotides, the CDR3 is TGTGCCAGCAGCCCCCCAGGGACAGGGTATGGCTACACCTTC. Its protein is CASSPPGTGYGYTF.

The J gene is TRBJ1-5, the V gene TRBV6-1; 8 bases are shared with TRBD1. CDR1 MNHNS and CDR2 SASEGT come from the germline V gene. The CDR3 covers 15 residues. With V trimmed by 1 base and J by 4 bases, 3 bases remained unmatched. The CDR3 DNA reads TGTGCCAGCAGTGAAGGGACAGGGCAAAATCAGCCCCAGCATTTT. Protein product: CASSEGTGQNQPQHF.

V usage is TRBV18 and J usage is TRBJ2-2; 11 positions agree with TRBD2. The CDR3 runs to 17 residues. V was pared by 3 bases and J by 1 base, with 4 bases of the junction left unmatched. From germline, CDR1 is KGHSH and CDR2 LQKENI. CDR3 bases: TGTGCCAGCTCACCTTCGACTAGCGGGGTGAACACCGGGGAGCTGTTTTTT. Translating gives CASSPSTSGVNTGELFF.

The chain links TRBV10-3 to TRBJ2-4; D might be TRBD2 (6 bases). V lost 8 bases and J 0 bases, leaving 14 bases between the germline ends. CDR3 length: 15 amino acids. Germline CDR1 reads ENHRY; CDR2 reads SYGVKD. The CDR3 region has the DNA TGTGCCATCGGCGGGGCCGAGAAAGCCAAAAACATTCAGTACTTC. Its protein product is CAIGGAEKAKNIQYF.

This chain links TRBV6-5 with TRBJ1-5, with TRBD1 as a possible D gene (5 bases). This CDR3 spans 14 amino acids. Trimming pared 10 bases from V and 0 bases from J, leaving 13 bases between. Germline values: CDR1 MNHEY, CDR2 SVGAGI. The CDR3: CANSDTYSNQPQHF. Here the CDR3 DNA reads TGTGCCAACTCGGACACATATAGCAATCAGCCCCAGCATTTT.

This chain connects TRBV19 to TRBJ2-2, with 9 bases identical to TRBD1. CDR1 and CDR2 (germline): LNHDA, SQIVND (reference sequence). This CDR3 spans 17 amino acids. V lost 5 bases, J lost 6 bases, and 13 bases stayed unmatched. This chain's CDR3 is CASSSSDRGRKSGELFF. In DNA form, the CDR3 reads TGTGCCAGTAGTTCATCAGACAGGGGGAGGAAGTCCGGGGAGCTGTTTTTT.

CDR3 DNA sequence: TGTGCCAGCAGTCTGTGGGGGACAGGGTCCTACGAGCAGTACTTC. This codes for CASSLWGTGSYEQYF. This chain uses TRBV28 with TRBJ2-7; 9 bases map to TRBD1. The CDR3 runs 15 residues. Germline V CDR1 and CDR2: MDHEN, SYDVKM. Losses at the gene ends were 5 bases for V and 1 base for J; bases not matched to a gene: 6.

This clone was seen ten or more times. Written as DNA, the CDR3 is TGTGCCAGCAGTCCACGGGGGACCCAGTACTTC. It encodes CASSPRGTQYF. The chain is built from TRBV7-9 and TRBJ2-5, with D possibly being TRBD2 (5 bases). Germline V gene lookup returns CDR1 SEHNR and CDR2 FQNEAQ (reference sequence). The CDR3 is 11 amino acids. V gave up 6 bases and J gave up 7 bases, with 9 bases separating them.

The V and J genes are TRBV29-1 and TRBJ1-5; no clear D. Germline V CDR1 and CDR2: SQVTM, ANQGSEA. V lost 6 bases, J lost 4 bases, and 13 bases lay in between. The CDR3 has 13 amino acids. For the CDR3, the DNA is TGCAGCGTGACGGAGGGCAGAAATCAGCCCCAGCATTTT. It specifies CSVTEGRNQPQHF.

The CDR3 sequence: CASAMNTEAFF. The CDR3 DNA reads TGTGCTAGTGCCATGAACACTGAAGCTTTCTTT. The chain has TRBV12-5 and TRBJ1-1, with no clear D. Germline CDR1 LGHNT, CDR2 FRNRAP. Trimming removed 7 bases from V and 0 bases from J, with 3 bases in between. The CDR3 length is 11 residues.

There are a few counts of this clone. This chain links TRBV11-3 with TRBJ1-2; tentative D call: TRBD1 (6 bases). Looked up from germline, CDR1 is SGHNT and CDR2 is YENEEA. The CDR3 is 17 residues long. V gave up 0 bases and J gave up 6 bases, with 20 bases separating them. CDR3 coding DNA: TGTGCCAGCAGCTTAGACAATTTCATTCGGCCAGGGGATGGCTACACCTTC. Translated: CASSLDNFIRPGDGYTF.

The chain has TRBV6-2 or TRBV6-3 and TRBJ2-5; TRBD1 matches at 9 bases. With 6 bases clipped from V and 5 bases from J, the junction kept 10 bases outside the gene matches. There are 15 residues in the CDR3. Germline-derived CDR1 and CDR2 are MNHEY and SVGEGT. Here the CDR3 DNA reads TGTGCCAGCAGCGCACCTACAGGGGGCTTGGAGACCCAGTACTTC. It is translated as CASSAPTGGLETQYF.

The genes are TRBV28 and TRBJ1-1; D may be TRBD1 (6 bases). V was trimmed by 3 bases and J by 0 bases, leaving 14 bases between them. This CDR3 has 16 residues. Looked up from germline, CDR1 is MDHEN and CDR2 is SYDVKM. The CDR3 spells CASSFGGRGLNTEAFF. CDR3 sequence (DNA): TGTGCCAGCAGTTTTGGGGGGAGGGGGTTGAACACTGAAGCTTTCTTT.

V usage is TRBV27 and J usage is TRBJ1-1; D ambiguous. From germline, CDR1 is MNHEY and CDR2 SMNVEV (reference sequence). The V end was cut by 3 bases, the J end by 4 bases, with 12 bases between. The CDR3 consists of 14 residues. DNA for the CDR3: TGTGCCAGCAGTTTCTACATGCGCGGCACTGAAGCTTTCTTT. It is translated as CASSFYMRGTEAFF.

This sequence joins TRBV7-9 and TRBJ1-1; TRBD1 might be the D (5 bases). Germline V gene sequence: CDR1 SEHNR, CDR2 FQNEAQ (reference sequence). The CDR3 spans 14 residues. Trimming shortened V by 5 bases and J by 5 bases, and 15 bases separated the two germline ends. For the CDR3, the DNA is TGTGCCAGCAGCCGTAATCAGGGTGGTACTGAAGCTTTCTTT. It is translated as CASSRNQGGTEAFF.